Listed here are 23 T cell receptor beta chains from one sample, sequenced in a study of blood T cells in healthy people across ages. A second PCR of 7 to 11 cycles used a sample-barcoded 5' primer and a J-beta primer mix. One entry per CDR3 protein results from TCRdb running MiXCR on the 5' RACE reads. The data show 650,000 to 1,000,000 distinct CDR3 sequences, with around 50% seen just once and over 15% held by the top ten. The specimen sequenced was blood. The source is an older man in good health.

This clonotype has only a few counts. The chain has TRBV12-3 or TRBV12-4 and TRBJ2-2; TRBD2 agrees at 11 bases. V shed 5 bases, J shed 7 bases, and the junction held 6 bases outside the gene matches. The CDR3 covers 15 residues. The CDR3 DNA reads TGTGCCAGCAGTCCTACTAGCGGGAGAAACGGGGAGCTGTTTTTT. Translated, it gives CASSPTSGRNGELFF.

This clonotype has just a few counts. The rearrangement links TRBV20-1 to TRBJ2-7; 7 nucleotides line up with TRBD1. Germline CDR1 DFQATT, CDR2 SNEGSKA (reference sequence). This CDR3 contains 13 residues. The V gene end was trimmed by 1 base and the J gene end by 6 bases; junction bases not matched to a gene: 6. The CDR3, as DNA: TGCAGTGCTAGAGGTGTTAACAGGGGCGAGCAGTACTTC. It yields the protein CSARGVNRGEQYF.

The table lists this clonotype with a few counts. V and J are TRBV6-5 and TRBJ2-7; 11 bases align to TRBD2. Per the germline V gene, CDR1 is MNHEY and CDR2 is SVGAGI. The J segment lost 2 bases and the V segment lost 6 bases, leaving 6 bases of the junction unmatched. The CDR3 spans 15 residues. The CDR3 protein is CASSISTSGAYEQYF. DNA for the CDR3: TGTGCCAGCAGCATCTCGACTAGCGGGGCCTACGAGCAGTACTTC.

This chain links TRBV29-1 with TRBJ2-7; TRBD2 is a possible D gene (6 bases). Trimming left V 7 bases short and J 0 bases short, with 10 bases between. Per the germline V gene, CDR1 is SQVTM and CDR2 is ANQGSEA. There are 12 residues in the CDR3. CDR3 in amino acids: CSGAGNSYEQYF. For the CDR3, the DNA is TGCAGCGGGGCGGGAAACTCCTACGAGCAGTACTTC.

The chain recombines TRBV5-1 with TRBJ2-7; 7 positions match TRBD1. Germline V gene sequence: CDR1 SGHRS, CDR2 YFSETQ. V was pared by 2 bases and J by 0 bases, with 8 bases of the junction left unmatched. This CDR3 spans 16 amino acids. The CDR3 is CASSFTTGFNSYEQYF. For the CDR3, the DNA is TGCGCCAGCAGCTTTACGACAGGGTTTAACTCCTACGAGCAGTACTTC.

The genes are TRBV12-3 or TRBV12-4 and TRBJ2-5; TRBD1 agrees at 9 bases. Trimming removed 5 bases from V and 1 base from J; junction bases left unmatched: 8. The CDR3 runs to 16 residues. This chain's CDR3 is CASSRPGQGPQETQYF. The CDR3 DNA is TGTGCCAGCAGTCGGCCGGGACAGGGTCCCCAAGAGACCCAGTACTTC.

The chain recombines TRBV29-1 with TRBJ1-2, with TRBD1 matching 8 bases. There are 13 residues in the CDR3. Germline loops: CDR1 SQVTM, CDR2 ANQGSEA. V trimming: 6 bases; J trimming: 5 bases; junction bases outside the gene matches: 8. The CDR3 nucleotides are TGCAGCGTGATGACAGGGGCTTTTTATGGCTACACCTTC. It codes for CSVMTGAFYGYTF.

This clonotype has more than one count but fewer than ten. V gene TRBV5-5 combines with J gene TRBJ1-6; D is ambiguous. Germline V gives CDR1 SGHKS, CDR2 YYEKEE (reference sequence). V was shortened by 4 bases and J by 6 bases, with 11 bases between the two germline ends. The CDR3 length is 14 residues. The CDR3 sequence is CASSARLGNSPLHF. The CDR3 region has the DNA TGTGCCAGCAGCGCCCGACTGGGTAATTCACCCCTCCACTTT.

About this clonotype: This clone may be a read error of a much larger clone one base away. The V and J genes are TRBV21-1 and TRBJ2-1; TRBD1, the table's D call, was not compared with the DNA. TRBV21-1 counts as a pseudogene. This CDR3 has 19 amino acids. The CDR3 region has the DNA TGTGCCAGCAGCGAAGCGGGGACAGGGGGCACCCGACCCTACAATGAGCAGTTCTTC. This gives the protein CASSEAGTGGTRPYNEQFF.

The chain combines TRBV18 with TRBJ2-7, with 11 bases aligning to TRBD2. The CDR3 consists of 15 residues. Germline V lookup: CDR1 KGHSH, CDR2 LQKENI. V lost 3 bases and J lost 9; bases outside the gene matches: 10. The CDR3 loop reads CASSPPGLADSGQYF. DNA of the CDR3: TGTGCCAGCTCACCTCCGGGACTAGCGGATTCCGGGCAGTACTTC.

This chain uses TRBV30 with TRBJ2-5; maybe TRBD2 (7 bases). Per the germline V gene, CDR1 is GTSNPN and CDR2 is SVGIG (reference sequence). This CDR3 region has 13 residues. V lost 0 bases, J lost 11 bases, and 16 bases lay in between. The CDR3 DNA follows: TGTGCCTGGAGTGTAGGTCAGGGGCGGGAGCAGTACTTC. Residues: CAWSVGQGREQYF.

This chain uses TRBV3-1 with TRBJ1-2; TRBD1 aligns across 9 bases. CDR3 size: 12 residues. V lost 4 bases and J lost 11; bases outside the gene matches: 5. Germline V gene lookup returns CDR1 LGHDT and CDR2 YNNKEL (reference sequence). DNA for the CDR3: TGTGCCAGCAGCCGCGGACAGGGGAGGTACACCTTC. Amino acids: CASSRGQGRYTF.

This chain connects TRBV5-6 to TRBJ2-1; D unresolved. Gene TRBJ2-7 matches the end of the DNA better, so the J call may be wrong. This CDR3 contains 14 residues. Germline-derived CDR1 and CDR2 are SGHDT and YYEEEE. CDR3 nucleotide sequence: TGTGCCAGCACCCCTGCCACCGCCTACAATGAGCAGTACTTC. Amino acid sequence: CASTPATAYNEQYF.

The chain is built from TRBV20-1 and TRBJ2-7; tentative D call: TRBD2 (6 bases). V was cut by 0 bases and J by 4 bases, with 13 bases left in between. CDR3 length equals 14 residues. Germline V gene data show CDR1 as DFQATT and CDR2 as SNEGSKA (reference sequence). CDR3 DNA: TGCAGTGCTAGAGATCATAACGGGGGATACGAGCAGTACTTC. This encodes CSARDHNGGYEQYF.

This clonotype was seen a few times. The V and J genes are TRBV28 and TRBJ1-2, with D perhaps TRBD1 (6 bases). CDR1 is MDHEN, CDR2 SYDVKM, per germline. The CDR3 is 15 residues long. V lost 0 bases to trimming and J lost 5 bases, with 13 bases between them. The CDR3 spells CASSLWDSGSYGYTF. The CDR3 region has the DNA TGTGCCAGCAGTTTATGGGACAGTGGTTCATATGGCTACACCTTC.

This sequence joins TRBV7-2 and TRBJ1-5; D uncertain. This CDR3 contains 14 residues. The germline V and J ends were trimmed by 5 bases and 0 bases, with 8 bases remaining between them. Germline V gene sequence: CDR1 SGHTA, CDR2 FQGNSA. This CDR3 is CTSSPVGSNQPQHF. DNA for the CDR3: TGTACCAGCAGCCCCGTCGGTAGCAATCAGCCCCAGCATTTT.

The chain links TRBV12-5 to TRBJ2-7, with TRBD2 matching over 15 bases. This CDR3 is 20 amino acids long. Germline CDR1 LGHNT, CDR2 FRNRAP. After removal of 1 base from V and 3 bases from J, the junction contained 13 bases not matched to a gene. CDR3: CASGLGPTGTSGRQYYEQYF. CDR3 bases: TGTGCTAGTGGTTTGGGCCCGACCGGGACTAGCGGGAGGCAATACTACGAGCAGTACTTC.

At least ten counts were recorded for this clonotype. This rearrangement joins TRBV7-6 to TRBJ1-2; unclear D gene. Germline V lookup: CDR1 SGHVS, CDR2 FNYEAQ. The CDR3 totals 15 residues. Trimming shortened V by 1 base and J by 2 bases, and 11 bases separated the two germline ends. CDR3 DNA sequence: TGTGCCAGCAGCTTAGAGGGAAGCCCCAACTATGGCTACACCTTC. The encoded protein is CASSLEGSPNYGYTF.

The chain links TRBV9 to TRBJ2-7; D unclear. This CDR3 is built from 15 residues. CDR1 is SGDLS and CDR2 is YYNGEE in the germline V gene. V was cut by 3 bases and J by 5 bases, with 18 bases left in between. The CDR3 region is CASSATLLGGHEQYF. DNA for the CDR3: TGTGCCAGCAGCGCTACTCTATTGGGCGGCCACGAGCAGTACTTC.

The table lists this clonotype with a few counts. The chain couples TRBV20-1 to TRBJ2-1; no clear D. V shed 2 bases and J shed 3 bases, with 5 bases lying between them. The V gene's germline CDR1 is DFQATT and CDR2 SNEGSKA (reference sequence). The CDR3 extends over 12 amino acids. The CDR3 DNA sequence: TGCAGTGCTAGAAACTACTACAATGAGCAGTTCTTC. Translation gives CSARNYYNEQFF.

V usage is TRBV10-3 and J usage is TRBJ1-1; a weak D match, TRBD1 (5 bases). The CDR3 has 13 residues. Germline loops: CDR1 ENHRY, CDR2 SYGVKD. Trimming left V 3 bases short and J 0 bases short, with 5 bases between. The CDR3 DNA is TGTGCCATCAGTGAACAGGTGAACACTGAAGCTTTCTTT. Its translation: CAISEQVNTEAFF.

This clonotype has a handful of counts. The chain links TRBV11-2 to TRBJ2-1, with 11 nucleotides matching TRBD2. V was pared by 5 bases and J by 8 bases, with 8 bases of the junction left unmatched. Germline V lookup: CDR1 SGHAT, CDR2 FQNNGV. CDR3 length: 15 residues. The CDR3 nucleotides are TGTGCCAGCAGCCCCTCCGGACTAGCGGGCTATGAGCAGTTCTTC. Its translation is CASSPSGLAGYEQFF.

On this clonotype: At one of its ends the junction is not consistent with the germline gene, which may arise from a read error. V usage is TRBV10-3 and J usage is TRBJ1-4; no reliable D call. This CDR3 is 15 amino acids long. Germline CDR1 reads ENHRY; CDR2 reads SYGVKD. DNA of the CDR3: TGTGCCGTCAGTGTCGACGGGACAACTAATGAAAAACTGTTTTTT. This encodes CAVSVDGTTNEKLFF.